These 5 T cell receptor beta chains came from one sample sequenced in a study of T cell responses to AZD1222 COVID-19 vaccine. The protocol was immunoSEQ multiplex PCR, while the TCRdb copy is restricted to in-frame clones and leaves out a portion. Counted here are 95,000 to 100,000 clones, about 81% occurring once; the ten biggest clones make up 14%. Sequences were derived from peripheral blood, sampled 28 days after the second AZD1222 dose. These receptors originate from an adult who received the AZD1222 COVID-19 vaccine.

The V gene is TRBV7-2, the J gene TRBJ2-7, with 7 bases lining up with TRBD2. This CDR3 is built from 14 residues. Germline V gene data show CDR1 as SGHTA and CDR2 as FQGNSA. Trimming at V came to 5 bases and at J to 1 base, leaving 5 bases not matched to a gene. In DNA, the CDR3 is TGTGCCAGCAGCACCGGGACTATATCCTACGAGCAGTACTTC. This sequence encodes CASSTGTISYEQYF.

This clone was seen only once. The chain couples TRBV5-4 to TRBJ1-2; D gene uncertain. CDR1 and CDR2 (germline): SGHNT, YYREEE (reference sequence). The V and J ends lost 3 bases and 4 bases respectively, with 10 bases between them. This CDR3 region has 13 residues. Here the CDR3 DNA reads TGTGCCAGCAGCTCGGACGGACCCTATGGCTACACCTTC. This translates into CASSSDGPYGYTF.

The V and J genes are TRBV21-1 and TRBJ1-2; the table's TRBD1 call for D was not verified on the DNA. TRBV21-1 is listed as a pseudogene. CDR3 length equals 17 residues. The CDR3 spells CASSKKRVRGRIYGYTF. DNA for the CDR3: TGTGCCAGCAGCAAAAAAAGAGTCAGGGGGCGAATCTATGGCTACACCTTC.

This chain joins TRBV25-1 and TRBJ2-7; 7 nucleotides align to TRBD1. Looked up from germline, CDR1 is MGHDK and CDR2 is SYGVNS. J gave up 3 bases and V 7 bases, and 6 bases lay outside the gene matches. This CDR3 is 13 amino acids long. The CDR3 loop is CASTRDSDYEQYF. Written as DNA, the CDR3 is TGTGCCAGCACCCGGGACAGTGACTACGAGCAGTACTTC.

This chain uses TRBV3-1 (or the pseudogene TRBV3-2) with TRBJ1-2, with 8 positions matching TRBD1. CDR1 and CDR2 from the germline V gene are LGHDT and YNNKEL (reference sequence). The ends lost 0 bases at V and 7 bases at J; junction bases unmatched: 10. CDR3 length: 16 residues. The CDR3 loop is CASSQDLTTGGAGYTF. As DNA, the CDR3 is TGTGCCAGCAGCCAAGACCTTACAACAGGGGGGGCTGGCTACACCTTC.